This T cell receptor (beta chain) originates from a study of T-cell memory formation after mild COVID-19. Study-level results: There were some responding clones in pre-infection memory, which suggested that cross-reactive memory had joined. Contracting CD8+ clones were enriched in EMRA, CD4+ mainly in CM and EM.

This clonotype turned up a few times. Its antigen is as yet unknown. 5'RACE, which relied on constant-segment primers, yielded TCR alpha and TCR beta cDNA libraries carrying sample barcodes and UMIs. Each CDR3 protein is one row after TCRdb ran MiXCR on the 5' RACE reads. Seen here are a few hundred thousand distinct CDR3 sequences, around a fifth observed once, and the top ten hold roughly a fifth. The CDR3 is 13 amino acids. CDR1 is SEHNR, CDR2 FQNEAQ, per germline (reference sequence). Trimming took off 8 bases at V and 1 base at J, with 11 bases between the two ends. The source material was PBMCs or a T cell subset sorted from them (not recorded which). The TCR sequence derives from a man aged 18 to 30 who had mild COVID-19 (a few samples of this study predate the infection). Cell type and time point are not known. This chain joins TRBV7-9 and TRBJ1-1; D unclear. CDR3: CASVQVPNTEAFF. In nucleotides, the CDR3 is TGTGCCAGCGTCCAGGTACCGAACACTGAAGCTTTCTTT.